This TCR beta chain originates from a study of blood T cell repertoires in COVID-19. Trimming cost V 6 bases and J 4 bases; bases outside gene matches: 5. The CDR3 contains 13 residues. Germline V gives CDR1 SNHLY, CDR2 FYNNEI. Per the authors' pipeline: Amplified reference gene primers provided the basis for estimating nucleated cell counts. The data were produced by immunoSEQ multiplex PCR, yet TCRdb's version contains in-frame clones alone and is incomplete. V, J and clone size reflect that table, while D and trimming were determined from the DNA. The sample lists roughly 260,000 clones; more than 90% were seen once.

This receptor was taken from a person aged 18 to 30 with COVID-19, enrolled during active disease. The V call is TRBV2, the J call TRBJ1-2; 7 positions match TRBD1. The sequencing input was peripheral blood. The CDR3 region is CASSRGEFYGYTF. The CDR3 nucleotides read TGTGCCAGCAGCAGGGGGGAATTCTATGGCTACACCTTC.